This T cell receptor beta chain comes out of a study of Graves' ophthalmopathy and Graves' hyperthyroidism. Overall study results and limits: Both an approximately 70% sensitivity and an approximately 79% specificity characterized the model's predictions of ophthalmopathy progression.

Researchers took RNA transcripts and amplified TCR beta CDR3 regions from them. An opening RT-PCR round employed HTBI primers and preceded a second-round multiplex PCR. TCRdb recomputed calls from the multiplex PCR reads with MiXCR, one row per CDR3 protein. The sample records almost 750,000 distinct CDR3 sequences, roughly two fifths being singletons. A few counts support this clonotype. What it binds is not known. Physicians reached a diagnosis by relying on clinical symptoms, serum thyroxine, TRAb, thyroid ultrasound and orbital computed tomography. Trimming pared 6 bases from V and 0 bases from J, leaving 18 bases between. In germline, CDR1 is SNHLY, CDR2 FYNNEI. The CDR3 has 16 amino acids.

The sequence was collected from an adult man with Graves' ophthalmopathy. The J gene is TRBJ2-7, the V gene TRBV2, with a tentative D call TRBD2 (5 bases). Material: peripheral blood. The CDR3 nucleotides are TGTGCCAGCAGCCCCCTCGGAGGACCCCGCTCCTACGAGCAGTACTTC. As protein: CASSPLGGPRSYEQYF. Full variable domain (missing parts from reference TRBV2 and TRBJ2-7): EPEVTQTPSHQVTQMGQEVILRCVPISNHLYFYWYRQILGQKVEFLVSFYNNEISEKSEIFDDQFSVERPDGSNFTLKIRSTKLEDSAMYFCASSPLGGPRSYEQYFGPGTRLTVT.